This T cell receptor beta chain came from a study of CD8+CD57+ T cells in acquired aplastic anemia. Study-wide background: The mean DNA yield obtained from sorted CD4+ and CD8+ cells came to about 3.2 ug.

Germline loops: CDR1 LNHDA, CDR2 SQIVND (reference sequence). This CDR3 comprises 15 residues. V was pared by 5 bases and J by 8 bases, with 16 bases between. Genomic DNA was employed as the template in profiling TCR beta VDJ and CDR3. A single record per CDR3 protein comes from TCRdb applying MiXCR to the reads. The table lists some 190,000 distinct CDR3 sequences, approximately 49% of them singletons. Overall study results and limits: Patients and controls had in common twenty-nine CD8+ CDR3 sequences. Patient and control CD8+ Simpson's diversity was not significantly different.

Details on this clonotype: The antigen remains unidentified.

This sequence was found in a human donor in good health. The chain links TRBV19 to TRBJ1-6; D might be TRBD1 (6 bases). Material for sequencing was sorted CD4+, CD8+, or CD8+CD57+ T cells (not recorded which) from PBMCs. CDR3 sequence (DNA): TGTGCCAGTAGTGGCAGGACAGCAAACTATTCACCCCTCCACTTT. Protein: CASSGRTANYSPLHF.